This TCR beta chain stems from a study of T-cell memory formation after mild COVID-19 (dated by TCRdb to about 2021). Notes on the research overall: TCR sequence clusters from the two donors were found to be largely donor specific. T-cell clones expanding and contracting after mild COVID-19 in a couple of donors were tracked by longitudinal TCRalpha and TCRbeta repertoire sequencing. The cohort comprised two young, previously healthy adult volunteers, one female and one male. Study-wide conclusions, independent of this receptor: Contracting CD4+ clones turned up mainly in the CM and EM memory subsets, whereas EMRA was where CD8+ clones were enriched. Balanced CD4/CD8 phenotypes were observed for clones contracting from day 15 to 85, whereas a bias towards CD4+ was observed for a second wave of clones expanding from day 15 to 37. The detection of some responding clones in pre-infection memory suggests that pre-existing cross-reactive memory T cells joined the SARS-CoV-2 response. SARS-CoV-2 specificity of the second-wave clones peaking on day 37 was not confirmed. The study covered only a couple of mild cases, and larger cohorts including severe cases with pre-infection samples were considered necessary.

PBMCs were isolated by Ficoll-Paque density gradient centrifugation. The sample was run on an Illumina NovaSeq 6000. TCRalpha and TCRbeta cDNA libraries were built by 5'RACE with constant-segment primers, adding sample barcodes and unique molecular identifiers. RNA was extracted from every sample with Trizol reagent. Amplification of the libraries took two PCR steps, and the second step added a second sample barcode plus Illumina TruSeq adapters. Sequencing of the libraries was done on an Illumina NovaSeq, producing 2 x 150 bp paired-end reads. From the authors' description of their analysis: The reads were demultiplexed and collapsed into UMI-guided consensus sequences using migec v1.2.7. Using mixcr v2.1.11, the UMI consensuses were aligned to TRA and TRB V and J templates and assembled into clonotypes. Expanded or contracted clonotypes were those called significant by both edgeR and NoisET, with noise models trained on biological replicates. For edgeR calls, the thresholds were a false discovery rate-adjusted p below 0.01 and a log2 fold-change of 1. PCA with hierarchical clustering of max-normalized trajectories of the 1000 most abundant clonotypes was used as exploratory dynamics analysis. The CD4 or CD8 phenotype of responding clones was assigned using the separately sequenced CD4+ and CD8+ repertoires. TCRdb applied fastp at Q25 and MiXCR to the public reads, then kept only in-frame beta chains. CDR3 protein duplicates are merged, each entry listing the most common genes and DNA. TCRdb, not the original authors, processed these V and J calls. Recorded for this sample are 250,000 to 350,000 distinct CDR3 sequences; roughly an eighth of them occurred a single time. The ten largest clones represent under 25% of the sample.

This clonotype occurred a few times. This receptor's antigen is unknown. No base quality values were provided; no much bigger clone lies one nucleotide off. This clonotype was obtained from a man between 18 and 35 years old who had mild COVID-19 (a few samples of this study predate the infection). The sample titles of this study are shuffled in the database, so cell type and time point are left out; the donor was told from shared clones. Sequences were obtained from PBMCs or a T cell subset sorted from them (not recorded which).

The CDR3 here reads CASSEGTGGSQPQHF. The DNA sequence reads TGTGCCAGCAGCGAAGGGACAGGGGGGAGTCAGCCCCAGCATTTT. The sequence joins TRBV7-2 to TRBJ1-5, and 11 junctional nucleotides match TRBD1. The V end gives up 5 bases and the J end 6 bases, leaving 6 bases in the junction not matched to a gene. Spanning cysteine to phenylalanine, the CDR3 consists of 15 amino acids. Only CDR3 DNA remains: 45 bases, in frame from the first base. The germline V gene provides CDR1 SGHTA and CDR2 FQGNSA.